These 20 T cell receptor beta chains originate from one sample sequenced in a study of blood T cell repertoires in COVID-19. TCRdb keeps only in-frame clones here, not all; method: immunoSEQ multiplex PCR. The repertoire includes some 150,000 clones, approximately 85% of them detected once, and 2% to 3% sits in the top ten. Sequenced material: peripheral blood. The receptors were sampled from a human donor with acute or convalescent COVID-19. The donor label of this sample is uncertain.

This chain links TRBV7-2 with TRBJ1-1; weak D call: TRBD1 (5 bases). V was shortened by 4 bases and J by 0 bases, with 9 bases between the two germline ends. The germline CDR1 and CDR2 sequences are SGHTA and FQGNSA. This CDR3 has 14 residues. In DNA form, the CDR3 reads TGTGCCAGCAGCTCATGGGGGGTGAACACTGAAGCTTTCTTT. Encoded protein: CASSSWGVNTEAFF.

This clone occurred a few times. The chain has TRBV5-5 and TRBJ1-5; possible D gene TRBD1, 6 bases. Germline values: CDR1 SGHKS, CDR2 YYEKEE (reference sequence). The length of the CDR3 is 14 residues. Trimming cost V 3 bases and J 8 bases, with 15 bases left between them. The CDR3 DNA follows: TGTGCCAGCAGCTCCACGGACAGTCCCGAGCCCCAGCATTTT. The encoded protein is CASSSTDSPEPQHF.

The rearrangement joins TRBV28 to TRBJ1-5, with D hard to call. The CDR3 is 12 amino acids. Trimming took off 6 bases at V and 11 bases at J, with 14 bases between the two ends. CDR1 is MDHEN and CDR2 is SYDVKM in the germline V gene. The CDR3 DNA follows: TGTGCCAGCAGGGGGAGAAGTCGGGCCCAGCATTTT. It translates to CASRGRSRAQHF.

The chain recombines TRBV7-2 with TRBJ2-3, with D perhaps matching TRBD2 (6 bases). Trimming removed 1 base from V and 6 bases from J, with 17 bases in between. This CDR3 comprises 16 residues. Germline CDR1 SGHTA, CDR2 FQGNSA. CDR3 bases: TGTGCCAGCAGCTTAGTGTCCACTAGCCTATCCGATACGCAGTATTTT. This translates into CASSLVSTSLSDTQYF.

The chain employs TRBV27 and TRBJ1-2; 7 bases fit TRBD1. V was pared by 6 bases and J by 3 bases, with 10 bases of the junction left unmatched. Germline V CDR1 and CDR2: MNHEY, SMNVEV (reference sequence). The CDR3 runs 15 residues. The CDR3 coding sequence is TGTGCCAGCAGCGCAGGCCAAGGGGGCGACTATGGCTACACCTTC. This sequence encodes CASSAGQGGDYGYTF.

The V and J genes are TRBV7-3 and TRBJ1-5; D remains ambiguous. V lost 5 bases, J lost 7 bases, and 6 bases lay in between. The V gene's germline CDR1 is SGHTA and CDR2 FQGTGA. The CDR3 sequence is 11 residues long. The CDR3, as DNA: TGTGCCAGCAGCCCGGTGCAGCCCCAGCATTTT. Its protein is CASSPVQPQHF.

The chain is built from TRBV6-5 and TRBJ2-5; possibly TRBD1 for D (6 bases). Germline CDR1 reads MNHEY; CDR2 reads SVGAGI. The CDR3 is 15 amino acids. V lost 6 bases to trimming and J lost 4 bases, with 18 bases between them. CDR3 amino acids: CASRALFGGAETQYF. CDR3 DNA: TGTGCCAGCAGGGCCCTGTTTGGGGGCGCAGAGACCCAGTACTTC.

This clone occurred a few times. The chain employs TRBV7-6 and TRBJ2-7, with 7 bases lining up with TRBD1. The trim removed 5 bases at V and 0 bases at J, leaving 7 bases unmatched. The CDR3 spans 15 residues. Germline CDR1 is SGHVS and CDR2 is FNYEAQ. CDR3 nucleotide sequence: TGTGCCAGCAGCGTCCGGGACAGTAGCTCCTACGAGCAGTACTTC. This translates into CASSVRDSSSYEQYF. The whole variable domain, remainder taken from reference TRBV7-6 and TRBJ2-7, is GAGVSQSPRYKVTKRGQDVALRCDPISGHVSLYWYRQALGQGPEFLTYFNYEAQQDKSGLPNDRFSAERPEGSISTLTIQRTEQRDSAMYRCASSVRDSSSYEQYFGPGTRLTVT.

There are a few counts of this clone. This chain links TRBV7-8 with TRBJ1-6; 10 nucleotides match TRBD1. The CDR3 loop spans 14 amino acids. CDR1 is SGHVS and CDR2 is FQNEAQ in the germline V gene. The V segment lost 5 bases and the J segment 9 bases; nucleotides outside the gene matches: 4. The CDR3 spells CASSRDRGSSPLHF. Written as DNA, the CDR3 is TGTGCCAGCAGCCGGGACAGGGGCTCTTCACCCCTCCACTTT. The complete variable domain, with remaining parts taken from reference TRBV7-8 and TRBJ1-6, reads GAGVSQSPRYKVAKRGQDVALRCDPISGHVSLFWYQQALGQGPEFLTYFQNEAQLDKSGLPSDRFFAERPEGSVSTLKIQRTQQEDSAVYLCASSRDRGSSPLHFGNGTRLTVT.

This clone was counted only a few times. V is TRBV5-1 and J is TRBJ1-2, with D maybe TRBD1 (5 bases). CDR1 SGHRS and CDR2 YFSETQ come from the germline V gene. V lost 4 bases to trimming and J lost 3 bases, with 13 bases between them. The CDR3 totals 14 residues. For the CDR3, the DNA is TGCGCCAGCAGCCGTACACAAGGGGACTATGGCTACACCTTC. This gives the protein CASSRTQGDYGYTF. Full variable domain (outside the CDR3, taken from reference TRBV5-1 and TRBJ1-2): KAGVTQTPRYLIKTRGQQVTLSCSPISGHRSVSWYQQTPGQGLQFLFEYFSETQRNKGNFPGRFSGRQFSNSRSEMNVSTLELGDSALYLCASSRTQGDYGYTFGSGTRLTVV.

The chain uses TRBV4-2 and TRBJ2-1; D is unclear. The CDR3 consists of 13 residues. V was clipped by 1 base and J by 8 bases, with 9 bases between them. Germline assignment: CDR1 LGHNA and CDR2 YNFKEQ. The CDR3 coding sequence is TGTGCCAGCAGCCAAGTCTTGAGCGATGAGCAGTTCTTC. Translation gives CASSQVLSDEQFF.

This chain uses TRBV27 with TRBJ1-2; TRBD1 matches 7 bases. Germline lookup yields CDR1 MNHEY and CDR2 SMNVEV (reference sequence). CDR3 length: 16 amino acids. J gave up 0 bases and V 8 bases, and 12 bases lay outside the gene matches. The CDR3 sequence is CASSPRGQGANYGYTF. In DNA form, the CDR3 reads TGTGCCAGCTCACCCCGGGGGCAGGGGGCTAACTATGGCTACACCTTC.

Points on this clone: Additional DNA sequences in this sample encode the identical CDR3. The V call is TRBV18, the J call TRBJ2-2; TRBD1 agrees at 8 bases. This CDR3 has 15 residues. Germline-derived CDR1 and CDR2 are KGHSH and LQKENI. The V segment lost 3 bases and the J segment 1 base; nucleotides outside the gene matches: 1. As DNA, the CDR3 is TGTGCCAGCTCACCTGGACAGGGGAACACCGGGGAGCTGTTTTTT. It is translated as CASSPGQGNTGELFF.

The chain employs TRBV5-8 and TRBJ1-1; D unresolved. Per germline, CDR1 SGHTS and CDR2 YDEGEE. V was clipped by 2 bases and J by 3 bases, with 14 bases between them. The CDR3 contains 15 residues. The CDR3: CASSFGGMRDTEAFF. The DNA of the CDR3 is TGTGCCAGCAGCTTCGGAGGAATGAGGGACACTGAAGCTTTCTTT.

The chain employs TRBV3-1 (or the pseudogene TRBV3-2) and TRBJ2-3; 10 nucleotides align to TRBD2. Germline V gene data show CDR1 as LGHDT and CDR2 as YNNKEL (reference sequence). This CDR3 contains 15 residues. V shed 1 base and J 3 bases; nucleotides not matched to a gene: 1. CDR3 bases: TGTGCCAGCAGCCAAGCGGGACTAGCGACAGATACGCAGTATTTT. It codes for CASSQAGLATDTQYF.

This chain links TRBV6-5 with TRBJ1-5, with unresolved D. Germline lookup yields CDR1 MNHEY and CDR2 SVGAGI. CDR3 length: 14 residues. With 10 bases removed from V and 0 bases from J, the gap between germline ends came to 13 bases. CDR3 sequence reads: CATRRRDSNQPQHF. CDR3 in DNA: TGTGCCACCCGCCGGAGGGATAGCAATCAGCCCCAGCATTTT.

The CDR3 DNA is TGTGCCAGCAGCGTAACTAGCGGGAGGGACACCGGGGAGCTGTTTTTT. It yields the protein CASSVTSGRDTGELFF. The rearrangement links TRBV3-1 (or the pseudogene TRBV3-2) to TRBJ2-2, with TRBD2 matching over 13 bases. Germline V gene data show CDR1 as LGHDT and CDR2 as YNNKEL (reference sequence). The CDR3 totals 16 residues. Germline trimming cut 5 bases from V and 3 bases from J; bases unmatched to any gene: 3.

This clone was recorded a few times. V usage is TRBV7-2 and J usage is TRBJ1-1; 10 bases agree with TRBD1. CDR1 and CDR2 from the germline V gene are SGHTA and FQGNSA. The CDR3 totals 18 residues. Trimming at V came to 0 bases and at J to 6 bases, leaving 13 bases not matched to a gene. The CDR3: CASSLAAGTGARGSEAFF. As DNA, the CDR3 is TGTGCCAGCAGCTTAGCCGCCGGGACAGGGGCCCGAGGGTCTGAAGCTTTCTTT.

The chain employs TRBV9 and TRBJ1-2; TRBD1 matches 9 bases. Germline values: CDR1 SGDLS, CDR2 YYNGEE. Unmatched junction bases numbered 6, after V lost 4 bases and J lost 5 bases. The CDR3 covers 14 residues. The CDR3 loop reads CASSPSDRGYGYTF. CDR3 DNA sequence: TGTGCCAGCAGCCCCTCGGACAGGGGTTATGGCTACACCTTC.

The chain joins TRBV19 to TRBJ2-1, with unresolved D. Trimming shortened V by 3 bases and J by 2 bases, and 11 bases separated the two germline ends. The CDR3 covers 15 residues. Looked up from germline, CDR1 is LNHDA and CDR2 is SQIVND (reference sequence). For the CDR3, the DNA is TGTGCCAGTAGTATGGGCTGGCAAGCCTACAATGAGCAGTTCTTC. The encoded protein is CASSMGWQAYNEQFF.